This T cell receptor beta chain comes out of a study of blood T cell repertoires in COVID-19 (dated by TCRdb to about 2020). A note on the overall study: The collaborator samples originated in the United States, Italy and Spain and spanned the acute and convalescent phases of COVID-19. Where available, HLA class I and class II types were obtained from metadata supplied by the sample provider rather than from assay-based typing. The prospective study material was composed of cDNA or gDNA derived from T cells, B-cell-depleted T cells, or PBMCs. The dataset comprised deeply sampled blood TCRbeta repertoires from subjects exposed to, actively infected with, or recovered from COVID-19. Nearly every sample came with metadata listing a de-identified subject ID, COVID-19 status, age in years and sex. The samples were drawn from the first 160 participants of the ongoing ImmuneRACE study and from about 1,200 subjects provided by 6 global collaborators. A freely available public database, intended as a resource for researchers studying the immune response to SARS-CoV-2, is where the repertoires were released.

Whole blood was collected in K2EDTA tubes by collaborating institutions according to the institutions' own protocols. Collaborator samples were shipped for TCRbeta analysis as frozen whole blood, isolated PBMCs, or DNA extracted from either sample type. What the study reported, not specific to this receptor: Clinical and demographic metadata were provided uncurated, with the amount varying by source and participant.

The immunoSEQ Assay, a bias-controlled multiplex PCR, was used to amplify TCRbeta CDR3 regions from genomic DNA. Per the original workflow: Within the assay, amplification of reference gene primers was used to estimate how many nucleated cells each sample contained. To quantify the absolute abundance of each unique TCRbeta CDR3 rearrangement, sequence reads were collapsed and filtered. Productive Simpson clonality was computed per sample as the square root of Simpson's diversity index over productive rearrangements. The source is immuneACCESS, and TCRdb retained only in-frame sequences with V and J called. Part of the clones is not carried over; for the studies checked, unresolved V genes explain less than half of this, and the remainder is unexplained. That table is the source of V, J and clone size, and D and trimming were worked out from the DNA. This sample lists approximately 120,000 clones; about 87% were detected once. The top ten clonotypes cover about 6.6% of the sample.

The CDR3 runs 14 residues from the cysteine to the phenylalanine. The CDR3 DNA has 42 bases and is translated from base 1. The germline V gene (reference sequence) provides CDR1 LNHNV and CDR2 YYDKDF. Deletion took 4 bases off V and 7 bases off J, with a span of 14 bases between the germline ends. A word on this clone: The antigen it binds to is not known. Per-base qualities were not stored, and no clone one base away is much larger.

The V gene is TRBV15 and the J gene is TRBJ1-5, with the D gene not clear enough to name. The TCR originated in a woman between 45 and 60 years old with acute or convalescent COVID-19. The sample taken for sequencing was peripheral blood. Read as DNA, the sequence is TGTGCCACCAGCACCGCCCCGCCGAGGCAGCCCCAGCATTTT. This is translated as CATSTAPPRQPQHF. The full variable domain, completed from the reference TRBV15 and TRBJ1-5 proteins outside the CDR3, reads DAMVIQNPRYQVTQFGKPVTLSCSQTLNHNVMYWYQQKSSQAPKLLFHYYDKDFNNEADTPDNFQSRRPNTSFCFLDIRSPGLGDTAMYLCATSTAPPRQPQHFGDGTRLSIL.